A selection of T cell receptor beta chains follows, all from one sample in a study of blood T cells in healthy people across ages. TCRdb recomputed calls from the 5' RACE reads with MiXCR, one row per CDR3 protein. This sample has fewer than 650,000 distinct CDR3 sequences, with about 29% found just once. These same records also appear under a second study, on T cells of mothers and their children.

Sequenced sample: blood. These TCRs come from a boy aged 2 to 9 in good health. The CDR3 runs from the conserved cysteine through the conserved F or W. The D gene is left open where the match is weak. For some rows the clone size is stated as once, few or many, or as a class when expanded; others skip it.

v_gene	d_gene	j_gene	abundance	CDR3nt	CDR3aa
TRBV5-6	NA	TRBJ2-5	NA	TGTGCCAGCAGCCTCTCCGGCAGTTTCTTAGAGCAGTACTTC	CASSLSGSFLEQYF
TRBV20-1	NA	TRBJ2-5	few	TGCAGTGCTAGCCCTAACTCGATCGGAGGGTCGGGAGAGACCCAGTACTTC	CSASPNSIGGSGETQYF
TRBV11-2	NA	TRBJ1-4	few	TGTGCCAGCAGCTTAGCCTCAACTAATGAAAAACTGTTTTTT	CASSLASTNEKLFF
TRBV6-2/TRBV6-3	NA	TRBJ2-4	NA	TGTGCCAGCAGGTTAGGGGGGAGTAACATTCAGTACTTC	CASRLGGSNIQYF
TRBV7-3	NA	TRBJ1-1	NA	TGTGCCAGCGGGGACAAGAACACTGAAGCTTTCTTT	CASGDKNTEAFF
TRBV5-6	NA	TRBJ1-2	few	TGTGCCAGCAGCTCCCTCCCAGAGACACGGGGCACCTTC	CASSSLPETRGTF
TRBV10-3	NA	TRBJ2-5	NA	TGTGCCATCAGTGGGGTAGGAGAGACCCAGTACTTC	CAISGVGETQYF
TRBV6-1	TRBD1	TRBJ2-5	NA	TGTGCCAGCAGCCGGGACAGCCACCAAGAGACCCAGTACTTC	CASSRDSHQETQYF
TRBV12-3/TRBV12-4	NA	TRBJ2-7	NA	TGTGCCAGCAGTCGAGCGGGTGGACGCTACGAGCAGTACTTC	CASSRAGGRYEQYF
TRBV11-2	NA	TRBJ2-2	few	TGTGCCAGCAGCTTAGACGGGGGCCTCAACACCGGGGAGCTGTTTTTT	CASSLDGGLNTGELFF
TRBV5-1	NA	TRBJ2-5	many	TGCGCCAGCAGCTTTTCCAGGGAGCTAGAGACCCAGTACTTC	CASSFSRELETQYF
TRBV4-2	TRBD1	TRBJ2-7	NA	TGTGCCAGCAGCCAAGAGGGACAGCCCTACGAGCAGTACTTC	CASSQEGQPYEQYF
TRBV3-1	NA	TRBJ2-7	NA	TGTGCCAGCAGCCAAGTTACTGTCAGATCCTACGAGCAGTACTTC	CASSQVTVRSYEQYF
TRBV11-2	NA	TRBJ2-2	few	TGTGCCAGCAGCACCCTAGCGCGCACCGGGGAGCTGTTTTTT	CASSTLARTGELFF